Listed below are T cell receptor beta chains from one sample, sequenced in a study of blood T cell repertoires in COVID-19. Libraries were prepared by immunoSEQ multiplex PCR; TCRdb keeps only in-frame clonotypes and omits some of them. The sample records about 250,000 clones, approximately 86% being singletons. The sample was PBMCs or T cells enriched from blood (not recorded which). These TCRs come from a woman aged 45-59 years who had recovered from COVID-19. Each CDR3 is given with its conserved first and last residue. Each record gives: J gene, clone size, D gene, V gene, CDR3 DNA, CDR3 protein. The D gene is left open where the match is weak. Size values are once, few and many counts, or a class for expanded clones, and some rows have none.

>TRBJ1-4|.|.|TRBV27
TGTGCCAGCAGTTTATTAGGGGGTGGTGAAAAACTGTTTTTT
CASSLLGGGEKLFF
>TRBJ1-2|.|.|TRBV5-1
TGCGCCAGCAGCTTGGCAACCTACCCCTATGGCTACACCTTC
CASSLATYPYGYTF
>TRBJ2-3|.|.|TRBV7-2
TGTGCCAGCAGAGAGACTAATGCAGATACGCAGTATTTT
CASRETNADTQYF
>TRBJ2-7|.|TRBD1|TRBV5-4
TGTGCCAGCAGCCGGACAGGGGAGGACTACGAGCAGTACTTC
CASSRTGEDYEQYF
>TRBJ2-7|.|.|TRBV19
TGTGCCAGTAGTATGGGCATTGCCTACGAGCAGTACTTC
CASSMGIAYEQYF
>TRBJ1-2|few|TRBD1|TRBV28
TGTGCCAGCACCTCGACAGGGACTAACTATGGCTACACCTTC
CASTSTGTNYGYTF
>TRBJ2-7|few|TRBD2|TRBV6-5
TGTGCCAGCAGTTACGGGAGGGAGGGCCCCTACGAGCAGTACTTC
CASSYGREGPYEQYF
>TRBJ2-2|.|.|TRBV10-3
TGTGCCATCAAGGCTAGAGGTGAAAACACCGGGGAGCTGTTTTTT
CAIKARGENTGELFF
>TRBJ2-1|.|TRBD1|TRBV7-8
TGTGCCAGCAGCTTATACTCGCCAAGGGGGCAATCGGTCCCCAATGAGCAGTTCTTC
CASSLYSPRGQSVPNEQFF
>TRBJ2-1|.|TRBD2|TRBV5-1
TGCGCCAGCAGCGGGCTAGGACTAGCCTACAATGAGCAGTTCTTC
CASSGLGLAYNEQFF
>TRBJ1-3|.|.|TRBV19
TGTGCCAGTAGTATTCGAGACAGACAATCTGGAAACACCATATATTTT
CASSIRDRQSGNTIYF
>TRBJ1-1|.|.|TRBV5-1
TGCGCCAGCAGCGCCGAGGGTTGGATCACTGAAGCTTTCTTT
CASSAEGWITEAFF
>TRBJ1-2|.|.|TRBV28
TGTGCCAGCAGTTTACCCGCCAGTCTCAACTATGGCTACACCTTC
CASSLPASLNYGYTF
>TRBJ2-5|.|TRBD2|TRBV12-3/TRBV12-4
TGTGCCAGCACGCTAGCGGTAACGGAGACCCAGTACTTC
CASTLAVTETQYF
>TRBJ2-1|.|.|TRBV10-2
TGCGCCAGCAAGTTTGGCCTCAATGAGCAGTTCTTC
CASKFGLNEQFF
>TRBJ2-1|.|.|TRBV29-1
TGCAGCGTTGAAGGGTGGCAGGCCAATGAGCAGTTCTTC
CSVEGWQANEQFF
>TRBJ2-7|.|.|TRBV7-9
TGTGCCAGCAGCTTAGATTGGGGGCAATACGAGCAGTACTTC
CASSLDWGQYEQYF
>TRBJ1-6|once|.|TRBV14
TGTGCCAGCAGCCCCAGCAGGGGATTCCATTCACCCCTCCACTTT
CASSPSRGFHSPLHF
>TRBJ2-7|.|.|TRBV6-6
TGTGCCAGCAGGCATCTAACCTACGAGCAGTACTTC
CASRHLTYEQYF
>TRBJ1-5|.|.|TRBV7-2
TGTGCCAGCAGCTTGAATGAGTATAGCAATCAGCCCCAGCATTTT
CASSLNEYSNQPQHF
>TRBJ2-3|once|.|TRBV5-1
TGCGCCAGCAGCTTCGATTTGCGGGATCTCACAGATACGCAGTATTTT
CASSFDLRDLTDTQYF
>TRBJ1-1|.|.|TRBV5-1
TGCGCCAGCAGCTTGACCACGAGGGACACTGAAGCTTTCTTT
CASSLTTRDTEAFF
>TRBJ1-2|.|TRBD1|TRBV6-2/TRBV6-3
TGTGCCAGCAGTATCCCGACAGGGGCCGACTATGGCTACACCTTC
CASSIPTGADYGYTF
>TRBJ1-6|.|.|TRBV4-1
TGCGCCAGCAGCCAAGTTCGACTTTCGAGCTCCTATAATTCACCCCTCCACTTT
CASSQVRLSSSYNSPLHF
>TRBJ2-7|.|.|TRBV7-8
TGTGCCAGCAGCTTAAGTTCCGGGAGCTACGAGCAGTACTTC
CASSLSSGSYEQYF
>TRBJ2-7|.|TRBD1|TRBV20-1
TGCAGTGCTAGTAGTGGTGGGACAGGGAGTGCCGAGCAGTACTTC
CSASSGGTGSAEQYF
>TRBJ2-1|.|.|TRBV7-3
TGTGCCAGCAGCTTACGTGACAGCTCCTACAATGAGCAGTTCTTC
CASSLRDSSYNEQFF
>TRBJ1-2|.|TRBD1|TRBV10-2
TGCGCCAGCAGCGCCGACAGGGTTTATGGCTACACCTTC
CASSADRVYGYTF
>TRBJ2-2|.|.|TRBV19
TGTGCCAGTAGTACAGGGGCCGGGGAGCTGTTTTTT
CASSTGAGELFF
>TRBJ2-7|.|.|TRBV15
TGTGCCACCAGCGCGGGGCCGGGGTACGAGCAGTACTTC
CATSAGPGYEQYF
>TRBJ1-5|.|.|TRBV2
TGTGCCAGCAGTGTGGACTATTATAGCAATCAGCCCCAGCATTTT
CASSVDYYSNQPQHF
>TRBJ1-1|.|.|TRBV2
TGTGCCAGCAGTGTTAAGACAAGCCTAAACACTGAAGCTTTCTTT
CASSVKTSLNTEAFF
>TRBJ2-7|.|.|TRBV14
TGTGCCAGCAGCCAAGCGAGAGGGGGCGAGCAGTACTTC
CASSQARGGEQYF
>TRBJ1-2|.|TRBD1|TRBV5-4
TGTGCCAGCAGCCCACAAAAGGACAGGGAACAGGGCTACACCTTC
CASSPQKDREQGYTF
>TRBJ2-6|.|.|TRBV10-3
TGTGCCATCGCCCCCAAGGAGGGAGGCAGCTCTGGGGCCAACGTCCTGACTTTC
CAIAPKEGGSSGANVLTF
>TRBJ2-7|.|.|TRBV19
TGTGCCAGTAGTGCCCCGACAGGACCACGATCCTACGAGCAGTACTTC
CASSAPTGPRSYEQYF
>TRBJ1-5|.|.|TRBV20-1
TGCAGTGCTAGTGGGGGGGAAGGTCAGCCCCAGCATTTT
CSASGGEGQPQHF
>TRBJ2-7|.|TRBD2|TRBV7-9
TGTGCCAGCAGCTTAGCCGGGACTAGCGACGAGCAGTACTTC
CASSLAGTSDEQYF
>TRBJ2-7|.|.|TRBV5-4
TGTGCCAGCAGCTTGGTGGGGGGAAATGAGCAGTACTTC
CASSLVGGNEQYF
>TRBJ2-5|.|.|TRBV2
TGTGCCAGCAGTGAATGGAGATCCCAAGAGACCCAGTACTTC
CASSEWRSQETQYF
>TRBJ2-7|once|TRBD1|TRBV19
TGTGCCAGTAGTCCGGGGGGACAGGGCCCCTCCTACGAGCAGTACTTC
CASSPGGQGPSYEQYF
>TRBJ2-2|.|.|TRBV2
TGTGCCGGGGGGTTGTGGGGCGCGGACACCGGGGAGCTGTTTTTT
CAGGLWGADTGELFF
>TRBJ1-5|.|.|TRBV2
TGTGCCAGCAGTGTCGGTAATCAGCCCCAGCATTTT
CASSVGNQPQHF
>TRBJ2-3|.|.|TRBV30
TGTGCCTGGAGGGTCGGGAGAGGCACAGATACGCAGTATTTT
CAWRVGRGTDTQYF
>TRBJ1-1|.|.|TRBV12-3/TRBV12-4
TGTGCCAGCAGCCGTCCGAACACTGAAGCTTTCTTT
CASSRPNTEAFF
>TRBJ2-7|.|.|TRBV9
TGTGCCAGCAGCGCCCAAGGGGCGGGGTTCGAGCAGTACTTC
CASSAQGAGFEQYF
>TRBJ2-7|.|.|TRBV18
TGTGCCAGCTCACCATCCGCCAGGGTCAGCTCCTACGAGCAGTACTTC
CASSPSARVSSYEQYF
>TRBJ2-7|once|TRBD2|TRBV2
TGTGCCACCGGACCCCTAGCGGGATCGTACGAGCAGTACTTC
CATGPLAGSYEQYF
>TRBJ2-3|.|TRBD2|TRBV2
TGTGCCAGCCGGGCACCAGCGGGAGAGGATGGCACAGATACGCAGTATTTT
CASRAPAGEDGTDTQYF
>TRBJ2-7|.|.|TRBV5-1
TGCGCCAGCAGCTCCGGACAGCGGACCAACGAGCAGTACTTC
CASSSGQRTNEQYF
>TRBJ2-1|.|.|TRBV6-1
TGTGCCAGCAGTGAATCAAGGGGTTACGTCTCCTACAATGAGCAGTTCTTC
CASSESRGYVSYNEQFF
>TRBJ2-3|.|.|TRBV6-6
TGTATTTCCGGGCAGCCAGGGCTTAGTGATACGCAGTATTTT
CISGQPGLSDTQYF
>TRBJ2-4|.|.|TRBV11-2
TGTGCCAGCAGCCCGAGGAGGGGGGGCGAAGCCAAAAACATTCAGTACTTC
CASSPRRGGEAKNIQYF
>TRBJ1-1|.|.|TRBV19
TGTGCCAGTAGTAAATCGCCAGGGTCAGTAAACACTGAAGCTTTCTTT
CASSKSPGSVNTEAFF
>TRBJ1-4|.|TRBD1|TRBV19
TGTGCCAGCCAACGTACAGGGGGGACTAATGAAAAACTGTTTTTT
CASQRTGGTNEKLFF
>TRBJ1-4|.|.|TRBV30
TGTGCCTGGAGTATCTCACCGGGAGAAAAACTGTTTTTT
CAWSISPGEKLFF
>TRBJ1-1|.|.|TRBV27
TGTGCCAGCAGTTTATCAGGGGCGCGGTACACTGAAGCTTTCTTT
CASSLSGARYTEAFF
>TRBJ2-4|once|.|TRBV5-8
TGTGCCAGCAGCAGGCAGGGGCTAGGCGAAAACATTCAGTACTTC
CASSRQGLGENIQYF
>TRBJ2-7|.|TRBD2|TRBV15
TGTGCCACCAGCAGAGGAGGCGGGAGTTACGAGCAGTACTTC
CATSRGGGSYEQYF
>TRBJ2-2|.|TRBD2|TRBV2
TGTGCCAGCAGTACGGGGGGCACCGGGGAGCTGTTTTTT
CASSTGGTGELFF